This TCR beta chain stems from a study of T-cell reconstitution after alpha-beta-depleted transplantation in children. Preparing the TCRbeta library involved the use of unique molecular identifiers. MiXCR, run by TCRdb on the PCR reads, gives a single entry per CDR3 protein. The data show under 850,000 distinct CDR3 sequences, about an eighth seen once. Trimming stripped 6 bases from V and 12 bases from J, with 24 bases between. The CDR3 is 14 residues long. Looked up from germline, CDR1 is DFQATT and CDR2 is SNEGSKA (reference sequence). V usage is TRBV20-1 and J usage is TRBJ2-1; D is possibly TRBD2 (5 bases). The receptor comes from a girl aged 2 to 9 with congenital amegakaryocytic thrombocytopenia, due to receive a stem cell transplant. Here the sequenced sample was PBMCs, taken before TCRalphabeta/CD19-depleted stem cell transplant. CDR3 nucleotides: TGCAGTGCCAACGAAGCGGATCTCTACCATGGGCAGTTCTTC. Translation: CSANEADLYHGQFF.